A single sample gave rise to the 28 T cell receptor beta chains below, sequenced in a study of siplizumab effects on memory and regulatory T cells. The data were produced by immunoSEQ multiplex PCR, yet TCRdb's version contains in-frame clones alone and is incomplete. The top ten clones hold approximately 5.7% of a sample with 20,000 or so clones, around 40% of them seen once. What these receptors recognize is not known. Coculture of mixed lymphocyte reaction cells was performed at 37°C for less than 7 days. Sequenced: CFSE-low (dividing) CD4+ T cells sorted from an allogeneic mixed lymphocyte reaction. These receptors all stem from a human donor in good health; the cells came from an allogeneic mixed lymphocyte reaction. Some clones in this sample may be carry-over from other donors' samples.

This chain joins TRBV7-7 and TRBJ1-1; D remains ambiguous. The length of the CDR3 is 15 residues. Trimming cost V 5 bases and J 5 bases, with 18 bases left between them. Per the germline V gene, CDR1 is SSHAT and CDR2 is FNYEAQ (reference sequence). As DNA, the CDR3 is TGTGCCAGCAGCGAAGCCAAGGGTATCGGAACTGAAGCTTTCTTT. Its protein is CASSEAKGIGTEAFF.

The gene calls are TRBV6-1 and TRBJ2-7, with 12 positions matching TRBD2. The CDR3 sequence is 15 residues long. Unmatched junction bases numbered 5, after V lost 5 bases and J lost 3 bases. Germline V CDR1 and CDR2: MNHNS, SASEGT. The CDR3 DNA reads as TGTGCCAGCAGTAAGGGACTAGCGGGCGGCTACGAGCAGTACTTC. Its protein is CASSKGLAGGYEQYF.

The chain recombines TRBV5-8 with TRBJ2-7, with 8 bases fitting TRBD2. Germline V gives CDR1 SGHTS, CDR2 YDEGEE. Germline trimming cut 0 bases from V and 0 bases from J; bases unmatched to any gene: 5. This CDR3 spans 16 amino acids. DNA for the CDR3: TGTGCCAGCAGCTTGGTCTGGCTAGCGGGCTCCTACGAGCAGTACTTC. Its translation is CASSLVWLAGSYEQYF.

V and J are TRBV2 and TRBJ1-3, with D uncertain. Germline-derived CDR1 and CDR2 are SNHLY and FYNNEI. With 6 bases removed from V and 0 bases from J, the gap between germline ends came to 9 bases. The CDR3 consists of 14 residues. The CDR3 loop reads CASSQTHSGNTIYF. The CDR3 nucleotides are TGTGCCAGCAGCCAAACCCACTCTGGAAACACCATATATTTT.

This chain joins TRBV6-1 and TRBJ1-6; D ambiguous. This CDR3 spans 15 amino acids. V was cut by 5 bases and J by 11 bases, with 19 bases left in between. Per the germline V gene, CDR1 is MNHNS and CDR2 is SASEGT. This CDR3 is CASSFGPDLRAPLHF. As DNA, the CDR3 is TGTGCCAGCAGTTTTGGGCCGGACCTTCGGGCACCCCTCCACTTT.

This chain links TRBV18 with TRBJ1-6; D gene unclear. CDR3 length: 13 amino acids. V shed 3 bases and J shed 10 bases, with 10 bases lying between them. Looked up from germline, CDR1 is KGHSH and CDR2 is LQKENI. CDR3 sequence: CASSPRAGSPLHF. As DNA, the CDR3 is TGTGCCAGCTCACCTCGGGCAGGATCACCCCTCCACTTT. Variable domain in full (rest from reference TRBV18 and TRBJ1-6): NAGVMQNPRHLVRRRGQEARLRCSPMKGHSHVYWYRQLPEEGLKFMVYLQKENIIDESGMPKERFSAEFPKEGPSILRIQQVVRGDSAAYFCASSPRAGSPLHFGNGTRLTVT.

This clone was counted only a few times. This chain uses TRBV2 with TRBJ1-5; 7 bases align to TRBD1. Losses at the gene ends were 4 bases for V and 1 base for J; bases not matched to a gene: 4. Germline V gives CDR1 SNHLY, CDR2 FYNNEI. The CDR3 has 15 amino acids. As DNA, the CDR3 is TGTGCCAGCAGTGGACAGGGTGGGAGCAATCAGCCCCAGCATTTT. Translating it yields CASSGQGGSNQPQHF.

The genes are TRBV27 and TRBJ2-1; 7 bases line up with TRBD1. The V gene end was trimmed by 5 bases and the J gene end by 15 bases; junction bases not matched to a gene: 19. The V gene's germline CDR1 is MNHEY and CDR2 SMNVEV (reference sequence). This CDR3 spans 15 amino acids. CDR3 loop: CASSRTGLRSSILFF. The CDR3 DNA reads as TGTGCCAGCAGTCGGACAGGCCTGAGGAGCTCGATTCTGTTCTTC.

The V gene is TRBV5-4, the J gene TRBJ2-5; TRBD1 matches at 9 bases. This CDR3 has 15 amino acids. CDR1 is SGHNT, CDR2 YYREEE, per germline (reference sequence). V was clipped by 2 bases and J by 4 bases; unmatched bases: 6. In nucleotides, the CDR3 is TGTGCCAGCAGCTTCCCGGGACAGGGAGTAGAGACCCAGTACTTC. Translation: CASSFPGQGVETQYF.

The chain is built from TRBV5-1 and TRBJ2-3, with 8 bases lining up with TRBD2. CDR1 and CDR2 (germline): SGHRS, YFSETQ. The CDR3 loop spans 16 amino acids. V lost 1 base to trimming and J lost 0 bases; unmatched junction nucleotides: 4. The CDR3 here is CASSLWSSGSTDTQYF. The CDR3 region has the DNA TGCGCCAGCAGCTTGTGGTCTAGCGGGAGCACAGATACGCAGTATTTT. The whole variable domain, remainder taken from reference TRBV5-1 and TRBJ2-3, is KAGVTQTPRYLIKTRGQQVTLSCSPISGHRSVSWYQQTPGQGLQFLFEYFSETQRNKGNFPGRFSGRQFSNSRSEMNVSTLELGDSALYLCASSLWSSGSTDTQYFGPGTRLTVL.

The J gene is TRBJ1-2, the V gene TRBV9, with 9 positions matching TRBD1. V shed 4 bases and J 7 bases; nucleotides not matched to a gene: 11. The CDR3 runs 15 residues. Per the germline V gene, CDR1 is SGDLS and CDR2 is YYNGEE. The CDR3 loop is CASSLRAGQGSGYTF. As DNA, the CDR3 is TGTGCCAGCAGCCTTAGAGCTGGACAGGGGTCTGGCTACACCTTC. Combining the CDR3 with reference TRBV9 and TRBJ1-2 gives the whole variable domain DSGVTQTPKHLITATGQRVTLRCSPRSGDLSVYWYQQSLDQGLQFLIQYYNGEERAKGNILERFSAQQFPDLHSELNLSSLELGDSALYFCASSLRAGQGSGYTFGSGTRLTVV.

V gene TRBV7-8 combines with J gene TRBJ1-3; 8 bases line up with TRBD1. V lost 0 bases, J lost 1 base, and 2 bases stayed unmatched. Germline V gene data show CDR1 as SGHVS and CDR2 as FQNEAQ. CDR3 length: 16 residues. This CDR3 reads CASSLATGGSGNTIYF. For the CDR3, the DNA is TGTGCCAGCAGCTTAGCAACAGGGGGGTCTGGAAACACCATATATTTT.

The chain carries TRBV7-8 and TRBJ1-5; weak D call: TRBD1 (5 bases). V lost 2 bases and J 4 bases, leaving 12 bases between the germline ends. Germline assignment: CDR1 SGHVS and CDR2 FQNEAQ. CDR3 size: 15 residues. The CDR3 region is CASSLLGGPNQPQHF. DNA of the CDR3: TGTGCCAGCAGCTTATTGGGGGGACCGAATCAGCCCCAGCATTTT.

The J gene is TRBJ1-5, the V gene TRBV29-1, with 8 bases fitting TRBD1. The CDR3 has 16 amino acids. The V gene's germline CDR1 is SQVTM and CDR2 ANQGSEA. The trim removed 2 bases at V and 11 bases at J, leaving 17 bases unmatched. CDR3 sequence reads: CSVERSGGEEQSAQHF. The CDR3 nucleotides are TGCAGCGTTGAAAGATCAGGGGGCGAGGAGCAATCAGCCCAGCATTTT.

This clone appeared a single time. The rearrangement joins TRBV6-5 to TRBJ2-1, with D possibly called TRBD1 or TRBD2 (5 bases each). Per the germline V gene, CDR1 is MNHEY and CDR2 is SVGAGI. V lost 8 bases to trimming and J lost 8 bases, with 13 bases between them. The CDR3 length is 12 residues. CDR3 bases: TGTGCCAGCGGGGACCTCAGCTATGAGCAGTTCTTC. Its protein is CASGDLSYEQFF.

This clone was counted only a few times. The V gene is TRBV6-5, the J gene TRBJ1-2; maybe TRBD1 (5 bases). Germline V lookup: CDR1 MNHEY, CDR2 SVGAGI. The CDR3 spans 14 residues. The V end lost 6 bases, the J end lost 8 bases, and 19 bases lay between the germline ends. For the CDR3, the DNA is TGTGCCAGCAGACCCGGGGGTGTCGTGCGCGGCTACACCTTC. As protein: CASRPGGVVRGYTF.

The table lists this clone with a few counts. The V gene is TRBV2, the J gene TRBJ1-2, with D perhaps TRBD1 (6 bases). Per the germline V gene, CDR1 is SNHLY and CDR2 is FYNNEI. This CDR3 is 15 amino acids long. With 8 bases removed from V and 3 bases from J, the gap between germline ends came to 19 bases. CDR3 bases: TGTGCCAGCCCCGCCCGGGACATCTTTTACTATGGCTACACCTTC. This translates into CASPARDIFYYGYTF.

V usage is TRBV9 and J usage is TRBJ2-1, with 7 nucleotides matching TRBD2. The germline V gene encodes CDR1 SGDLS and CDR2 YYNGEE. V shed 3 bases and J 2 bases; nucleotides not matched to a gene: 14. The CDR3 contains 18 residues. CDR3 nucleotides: TGTGCCAGCAGCGGGAGGGGAATGGGGAGGGCCGCCTACAATGAGCAGTTCTTC. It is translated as CASSGRGMGRAAYNEQFF.

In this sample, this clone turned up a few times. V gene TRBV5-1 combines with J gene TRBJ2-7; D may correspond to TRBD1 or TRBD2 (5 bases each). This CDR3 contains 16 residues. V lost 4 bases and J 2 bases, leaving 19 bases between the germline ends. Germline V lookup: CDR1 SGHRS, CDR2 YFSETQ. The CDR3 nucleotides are TGCGCCAGCAGCCCCGAACCGGGACCCAACCCCTACGAGCAGTACTTC. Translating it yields CASSPEPGPNPYEQYF.

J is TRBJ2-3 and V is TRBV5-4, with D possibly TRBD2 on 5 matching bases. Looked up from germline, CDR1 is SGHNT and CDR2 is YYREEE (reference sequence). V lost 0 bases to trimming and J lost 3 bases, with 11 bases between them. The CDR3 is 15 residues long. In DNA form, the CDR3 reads TGTGCCAGCAGCTTGGACGGGATCCATACAGATACGCAGTATTTT. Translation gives CASSLDGIHTDTQYF.

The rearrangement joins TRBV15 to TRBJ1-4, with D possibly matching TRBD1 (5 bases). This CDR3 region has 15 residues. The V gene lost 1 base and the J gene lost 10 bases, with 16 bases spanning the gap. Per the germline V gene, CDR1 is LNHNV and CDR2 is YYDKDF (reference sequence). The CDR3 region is CATSRVLGPQGKLFF. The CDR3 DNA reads TGTGCCACCAGCAGAGTGTTGGGACCGCAAGGAAAACTGTTTTTT.

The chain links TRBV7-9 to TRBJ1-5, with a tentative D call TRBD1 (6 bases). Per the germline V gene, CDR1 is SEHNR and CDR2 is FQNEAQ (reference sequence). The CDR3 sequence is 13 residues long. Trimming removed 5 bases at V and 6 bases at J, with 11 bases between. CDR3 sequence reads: CASSQQGFQPQHF. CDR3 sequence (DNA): TGTGCCAGCAGCCAACAGGGATTTCAGCCCCAGCATTTT.

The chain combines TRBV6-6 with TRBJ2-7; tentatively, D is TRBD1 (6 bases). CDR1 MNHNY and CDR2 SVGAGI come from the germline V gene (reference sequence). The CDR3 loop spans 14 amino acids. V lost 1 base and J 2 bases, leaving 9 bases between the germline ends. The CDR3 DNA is TGTGCCAGCAGTTACTTTGGACAGACCTACGAGCAGTACTTC. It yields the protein CASSYFGQTYEQYF.

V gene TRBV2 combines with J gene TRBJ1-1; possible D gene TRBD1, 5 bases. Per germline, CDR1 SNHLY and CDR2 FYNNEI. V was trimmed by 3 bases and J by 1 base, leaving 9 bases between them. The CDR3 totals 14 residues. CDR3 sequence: CASSDPGTNTEAFF. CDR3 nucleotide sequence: TGTGCCAGCAGTGATCCAGGGACGAACACTGAAGCTTTCTTT.

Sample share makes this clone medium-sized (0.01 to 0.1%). The CDR3 here is CASSIVVSSYGYTF. The CDR3 coding sequence is TGTGCCAGTAGTATAGTCGTTAGTAGCTATGGCTACACCTTC. V and J are TRBV19 and TRBJ1-2, with D uncertain. V was shortened by 1 base and J by 4 bases, with 10 bases between the two germline ends. This CDR3 region has 14 residues. Looked up from germline, CDR1 is LNHDA and CDR2 is SQIVND (reference sequence).

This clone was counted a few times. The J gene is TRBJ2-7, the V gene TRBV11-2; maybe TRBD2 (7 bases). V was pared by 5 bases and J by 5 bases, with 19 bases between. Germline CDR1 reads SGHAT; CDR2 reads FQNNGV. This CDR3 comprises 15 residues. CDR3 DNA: TGTGCCAGCAGCCTGGCGGGGGCCGTTGTCCACGAGCAGTACTTC. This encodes CASSLAGAVVHEQYF.

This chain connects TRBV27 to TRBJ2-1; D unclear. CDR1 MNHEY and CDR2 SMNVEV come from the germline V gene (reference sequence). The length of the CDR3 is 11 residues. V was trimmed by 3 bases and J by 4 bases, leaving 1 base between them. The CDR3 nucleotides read TGTGCCAGCAGTTTTTACAATGAGCAGTTCTTC. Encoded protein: CASSFYNEQFF.

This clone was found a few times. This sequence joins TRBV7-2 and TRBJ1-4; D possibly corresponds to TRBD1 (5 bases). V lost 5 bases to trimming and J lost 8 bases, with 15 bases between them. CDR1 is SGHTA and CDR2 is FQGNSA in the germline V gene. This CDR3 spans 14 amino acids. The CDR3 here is CASSPGRRLEKLFF. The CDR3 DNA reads TGTGCCAGCAGCCCGGGACGGAGACTAGAAAAACTGTTTTTT. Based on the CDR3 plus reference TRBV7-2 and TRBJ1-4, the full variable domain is GAGVSQSPSNKVTEKGKDVELRCDPISGHTALYWYRQSLGQGLEFLIYFQGNSAPDKSGLPSDRFSAERTGGSVSTLTIQRTQQEDSAVYLCASSPGRRLEKLFFGSGTQLSVL.